The 32 T cell receptor beta chains reported below all come from one sample, sequenced in a study of CD8+ T cells in alopecia areata. Treatment here: oral pan-JAK inhibitor, 5-10 mg twice daily. cDNA reverse transcribed from extracted RNA served as the sequencing template. TCRdb's table, derived via immunoSEQ multiplex PCR, lists solely in-frame clones and lacks some. The data hold some 200,000 clones, with 45% to 75% observed a single time. Specimen: CD4+ T cells sorted from blood, collected at week 4, from a patient treated with tofacitinib. Receptors originate from a human donor with alopecia areata.

J is TRBJ2-1 and V is TRBV14, with D perhaps TRBD1 (6 bases). The CDR3 has 12 amino acids. Germline loops: CDR1 SGHDN, CDR2 FVKESK. V lost 3 bases to trimming and J lost 8 bases, with 8 bases between them. DNA of the CDR3: TGTGCCAGCAGCCACACAGGGTATGAGCAGTTCTTC. It codes for CASSHTGYEQFF. The full variable domain, completed using reference TRBV14 and TRBJ2-1, is EAGVTQFPSHSVIEKGQTVTLRCDPISGHDNLYWYRRVMGKEIKFLLHFVKESKQDESGMPNNRFLAERTGGTYSTLKVQPAELEDSGVYFCASSHTGYEQFFGPGTRLTVL.

The chain employs TRBV28 and TRBJ2-7; D is undetermined. The CDR3 sequence is 12 residues long. Germline CDR1 and CDR2: MDHEN and SYDVKM. Trimming took off 3 bases at V and 6 bases at J, with 9 bases between the two ends. The CDR3 DNA is TGTGCCAGCAGTTTTGGGGTAGGCGAGCAGTACTTC. Protein product: CASSFGVGEQYF. The variable domain in full, with the rest retrieved from reference TRBV28 and TRBJ2-7, is DVKVTQSSRYLVKRTGEKVFLECVQDMDHENMFWYRQDPGLGLRLIYFSYDVKMKEKGDIPEGYSVSREKKERFSLILESASTNQTSMYLCASSFGVGEQYFGPGTRLTVT.

The V call is TRBV19, the J call TRBJ2-5; D unclear. The CDR3 is 14 residues long. V lost 1 base and J 5 bases, leaving 11 bases between the germline ends. Germline CDR1 reads LNHDA; CDR2 reads SQIVND (reference sequence). CDR3 nucleotides: TGTGCCAGTAGTATAGCCAGCCTCGGGGAGACCCAGTACTTC. It is translated as CASSIASLGETQYF.

The chain links TRBV9 to TRBJ2-3; D assignment may be TRBD1 or TRBD2 (6 bases each). Trimming removed 2 bases from V and 1 base from J, with 11 bases in between. The CDR3 is made up of 15 amino acids. CDR1 SGDLS and CDR2 YYNGEE come from the germline V gene. The CDR3 DNA reads as TGTGCCAGCAGCGTGAGGGGGGCGGGCACAGATACGCAGTATTTT. Its protein product is CASSVRGAGTDTQYF.

The chain uses TRBV5-6 and TRBJ1-1, with a weak D call TRBD1 (5 bases). This CDR3 region has 14 residues. From germline, CDR1 is SGHDT and CDR2 YYEEEE. Trimming stripped 2 bases from V and 3 bases from J, with 11 bases between. As DNA, the CDR3 is TGTGCCAGCAGCTTCCGCAGGGTGGACACTGAAGCTTTCTTT. It translates to CASSFRRVDTEAFF. Complete variable domain (other parts from reference TRBV5-6 and TRBJ1-1): DAGVTQSPTHLIKTRGQQVTLRCSPKSGHDTVSWYQQALGQGPQFIFQYYEEEERQRGNFPDRFSGHQFPNYSSELNVNALLLGDSALYLCASSFRRVDTEAFFGQGTRLTVV.

V usage is TRBV29-1 and J usage is TRBJ2-7, with D tentatively TRBD1 or TRBD2 (5 bases each). Germline V CDR1 and CDR2: SQVTM, ANQGSEA. The CDR3 totals 16 residues. V was clipped by 2 bases and J by 4 bases, with 21 bases between them. The CDR3 region is CSVEKRDATVGYEQYF. The CDR3 nucleotides read TGCAGCGTTGAAAAGAGGGACGCAACCGTAGGGTACGAGCAGTACTTC.

The chain's CDR3 is CAWSAPAGLRYNSPLHF. Here the CDR3 DNA reads TGTGCCTGGAGTGCACCCGCGGGACTTCGCTATAATTCACCCCTCCACTTT. The chain couples TRBV30 to TRBJ1-6; D possibly corresponds to TRBD1 (5 bases). There are 17 residues in the CDR3. Germline CDR1 is GTSNPN and CDR2 is SVGIG (reference sequence). V was shortened by 1 base and J by 3 bases, with 16 bases between the two germline ends.

The chain combines TRBV25-1 with TRBJ2-7; the D is unclear. Trimming removed 6 bases at V and 6 bases at J, with 15 bases between. The CDR3 spans 13 residues. Germline CDR1 reads MGHDK; CDR2 reads SYGVNS. The CDR3 loop is CASSSRAGGEQYF. The CDR3 DNA sequence: TGTGCCAGCAGCTCGAGAGCTGGCGGCGAGCAGTACTTC.

This clone was counted a few times. The chain is built from TRBV29-1 and TRBJ2-5; 7 nucleotides line up with TRBD1. The ends lost 7 bases at V and 7 bases at J; junction bases unmatched: 12. The CDR3 length is 13 residues. CDR1 and CDR2 from the germline V gene are SQVTM and ANQGSEA. The CDR3 DNA sequence: TGCAGCGCACCCGGGACAGTTGTGAGGACCCAGTACTTC. Protein sequence: CSAPGTVVRTQYF.

The V call is TRBV30, the J call TRBJ1-3; no clear D. The germline V and J ends were trimmed by 3 bases and 4 bases, with 7 bases remaining between them. From germline, CDR1 is GTSNPN and CDR2 SVGIG (reference sequence). The CDR3 totals 12 residues. CDR3 protein: CAWRSQGNTIYF. CDR3 DNA sequence: TGTGCCTGGAGGTCCCAGGGAAACACCATATATTTT.

The chain is built from TRBV7-2 and TRBJ1-6; the D is unclear. The CDR3 spans 15 residues. V was trimmed by 2 bases and J by 6 bases, leaving 11 bases between them. The germline gives CDR1 SGHTA, CDR2 FQGNSA. The CDR3 loop reads CASSLSVRPNSPLHF. The CDR3 nucleotides are TGTGCCAGCAGCTTATCGGTGCGACCTAATTCACCCCTCCACTTT. Full variable domain (outside the CDR3, taken from reference TRBV7-2 and TRBJ1-6): GAGVSQSPSNKVTEKGKDVELRCDPISGHTALYWYRQSLGQGLEFLIYFQGNSAPDKSGLPSDRFSAERTGGSVSTLTIQRTQQEDSAVYLCASSLSVRPNSPLHFGNGTRLTVT.

In this sample, this clone turned up a few times. The genes are TRBV19 and TRBJ2-6; no clear D gene. Per germline, CDR1 LNHDA and CDR2 SQIVND (reference sequence). The germline V and J ends were trimmed by 5 bases and 2 bases, with 7 bases remaining between them. The CDR3 has 14 residues. CDR3 residues: CASSFSPGANVLTF. The CDR3 nucleotides read TGTGCCAGTAGTTTCTCTCCTGGGGCCAACGTCCTGACTTTC.

This clone was seen a handful of times. The V and J genes are TRBV7-2 and TRBJ2-5; 8 nucleotides agree with TRBD2. Germline CDR1 and CDR2: SGHTA and FQGNSA. The junction had 5 bases not matched to a gene; V was cut back by 3 bases and J by 5 bases. The CDR3 totals 14 residues. The CDR3 loop reads CASSFSGAWETQYF. The CDR3 nucleotides read TGTGCCAGCAGCTTTAGCGGGGCATGGGAGACCCAGTACTTC.

The chain links TRBV6-5 to TRBJ1-2; a possible D gene is TRBD1 (6 bases). CDR3 length: 15 amino acids. The germline gives CDR1 MNHEY, CDR2 SVGAGI. Trimming left V 7 bases short and J 5 bases short, with 20 bases between. In DNA form, the CDR3 reads TGTGCCAGCACAAGAGGGGGGGAAGCGCCTTATGGCTACACCTTC. This codes for CASTRGGEAPYGYTF.

The chain links TRBV19 to TRBJ2-3; 13 bases agree with TRBD2. CDR1 is LNHDA and CDR2 is SQIVND in the germline V gene (reference sequence). Trimming took 8 bases from V and 4 from J; bases not matched to a gene: 9. This CDR3 is built from 16 residues. CDR3 sequence: CASALAGGPRADTQYF. The CDR3 DNA sequence: TGTGCCAGTGCACTAGCGGGGGGGCCCCGCGCAGATACGCAGTATTTT.

This chain links TRBV6-5 with TRBJ1-6; D is uncertain. V shed 6 bases and J shed 10 bases, with 16 bases lying between them. Germline CDR1 is MNHEY and CDR2 is SVGAGI. The CDR3 is 14 amino acids. Written as DNA, the CDR3 is TGTGCCAGCAGGCGCGCCCAGAGTGGGTCACCCCTCCACTTT. Residues: CASRRAQSGSPLHF.

This clone was found a few times. The chain is built from TRBV2 and TRBJ2-4; 9 nucleotides match TRBD1. V gave up 3 bases and J gave up 13 bases; unmatched junction bases: 10. Germline loops: CDR1 SNHLY, CDR2 FYNNEI. The CDR3 has 14 residues. The CDR3, as DNA: TGTGCCAGCAGTGAGACAGGGGGGTCCTTCGTGCAGTACTTC. The encoded protein is CASSETGGSFVQYF.

CDR3 nucleotide sequence: TGTGCCAGCAAGGCAAACACTGAAGCTTTCTTT. Amino acids: CASKANTEAFF. The chain is built from TRBV6-5 and TRBJ1-1; no reliable D call. CDR1 is MNHEY, CDR2 SVGAGI, per germline. V was shortened by 7 bases and J by 2 bases, with 5 bases between the two germline ends. The CDR3 spans 11 residues.

This clone was recorded a few times. V usage is TRBV5-1 and J usage is TRBJ1-4, with TRBD1 matching over 7 bases. Trimming took 0 bases from V and 5 from J; bases not matched to a gene: 4. Germline lookup yields CDR1 SGHRS and CDR2 YFSETQ. The CDR3 has 15 amino acids. The CDR3 region has the DNA TGCGCCAGCAGCTTGGGCCGACAGGGAAATGAAAAACTGTTTTTT. Its protein is CASSLGRQGNEKLFF.

This chain uses TRBV5-1 with TRBJ2-7; D gene ambiguous. The germline gives CDR1 SGHRS, CDR2 YFSETQ. The CDR3 length is 10 residues. V lost 6 bases and J lost 12, with 13 bases in between. CDR3 sequence (DNA): TGCGCCAGCATCCTCCCGACGGCGTACTTC. Its protein product is CASILPTAYF. The full variable domain, completed using reference TRBV5-1 and TRBJ2-7, is KAGVTQTPRYLIKTRGQQVTLSCSPISGHRSVSWYQQTPGQGLQFLFEYFSETQRNKGNFPGRFSGRQFSNSRSEMNVSTLELGDSALYLCASILPTAYFGPGTRLTVT.

V and J are TRBV30 and TRBJ2-7; either TRBD1 or TRBD2 may fit D (5 bases each). Germline loops: CDR1 GTSNPN, CDR2 SVGIG (reference sequence). This CDR3 comprises 14 residues. V was shortened by 3 bases and J by 3 bases, with 15 bases between the two germline ends. The CDR3 spells CAWRQGWGYYEQYF. CDR3 coding DNA: TGTGCCTGGAGGCAGGGTTGGGGGTACTACGAGCAGTACTTC.

This clone was detected only once. J is TRBJ2-1 and V is TRBV2, with D possibly being TRBD1 (6 bases). Germline CDR1 SNHLY, CDR2 FYNNEI. The CDR3 is 13 residues long. Trimming pared 3 bases from V and 10 bases from J, leaving 13 bases between. The DNA of the CDR3 is TGTGCCAGCAGTGACCGGGGACATCTGGAGCAGTTCTTC. This translates into CASSDRGHLEQFF.

This chain joins TRBV20-1 and TRBJ1-2; D not resolved. V shed 0 bases and J shed 12 bases, with 8 bases lying between them. The CDR3 runs 10 residues. Per germline, CDR1 DFQATT and CDR2 SNEGSKA (reference sequence). CDR3 in amino acids: CSARDRKDTF. The DNA of the CDR3 is TGCAGTGCTAGAGATCGAAAGGACACCTTC.

V usage is TRBV5-1 and J usage is TRBJ1-2, with TRBD1 as a possible D gene (5 bases). Germline V gives CDR1 SGHRS, CDR2 YFSETQ. The CDR3 has 12 residues. V lost 0 bases, J lost 7 bases, and 7 bases lay in between. The DNA of the CDR3 is TGCGCCAGCAGCTTGGAGAGGGGTGGCTACACCTTC. Translated: CASSLERGGYTF.

The chain links TRBV29-1 to TRBJ1-2; maybe TRBD1 (6 bases). This CDR3 is 12 amino acids long. Germline CDR1 and CDR2: SQVTM and ANQGSEA. Trimming removed 4 bases at V and 7 bases at J, with 13 bases between. The CDR3 DNA is TGCAGCGTTGTGAGAGGGACAACTGGCTACACCTTC. Protein sequence: CSVVRGTTGYTF.

J is TRBJ2-2 and V is TRBV29-1; 9 bases are shared with TRBD1. Germline trimming cut 5 bases from V and 3 bases from J; bases unmatched to any gene: 7. Germline V gives CDR1 SQVTM, CDR2 ANQGSEA. CDR3 length: 15 amino acids. In nucleotides, the CDR3 is TGCAGCGTTCTACAGGGGGCGGTGTACACCGGGGAGCTGTTTTTT. It is translated as CSVLQGAVYTGELFF.

The chain is built from TRBV9 and TRBJ2-7; 7 bases line up with TRBD1. The CDR3 contains 14 residues. CDR1 SGDLS and CDR2 YYNGEE come from the germline V gene. After removal of 5 bases from V and 2 bases from J, the junction contained 7 bases not matched to a gene. DNA for the CDR3: TGTGCCAGCAGTCTACGACAGGGCCCCTACGAGCAGTACTTC. Its protein is CASSLRQGPYEQYF.

CDR3 coding DNA: TGTGCCAGCAGCCGACAGGCTAAAAAGGAGACCCAGTACTTC. Translated: CASSRQAKKETQYF. V and J are TRBV28 and TRBJ2-5, with a possible D match to TRBD1 (6 bases). The V end was cut by 6 bases, the J end by 5 bases, with 16 bases between. The CDR3 loop spans 14 amino acids. CDR1 MDHEN and CDR2 SYDVKM come from the germline V gene.

The chain carries TRBV30 and TRBJ2-5; 7 bases match TRBD2. Germline trimming cut 4 bases from V and 5 bases from J; bases unmatched to any gene: 16. Germline CDR1 reads GTSNPN; CDR2 reads SVGIG (reference sequence). This CDR3 has 16 amino acids. CDR3 region: CAWTTGTAAGIETQYF. The CDR3, as DNA: TGTGCCTGGACCACCGGAACGGCAGCGGGGATTGAGACCCAGTACTTC.

This clone has just a few counts. The gene calls are TRBV7-2 and TRBJ2-5; D ambiguous. Germline values: CDR1 SGHTA, CDR2 FQGNSA. The CDR3 has 14 amino acids. Trimming shortened V by 3 bases and J by 4 bases, and 12 bases separated the two germline ends. CDR3 in amino acids: CASSLMTSAETQYF. In DNA form, the CDR3 reads TGTGCCAGCAGCTTGATGACGAGCGCAGAGACCCAGTACTTC.

The chain has TRBV6-6 and TRBJ2-5, with 9 bases fitting TRBD2. V was clipped by 9 bases and J by 2 bases; unmatched bases: 1. Germline CDR1 and CDR2: MNHNY and SVGAGI (reference sequence). The CDR3 totals 12 residues. Here the CDR3 reads CARAGGQETQYF. DNA of the CDR3: TGTGCCAGGGCGGGGGGGCAAGAGACCCAGTACTTC.

V is TRBV6-5 and J is TRBJ2-7, with D tentatively TRBD1 (6 bases). This CDR3 has 16 residues. Germline CDR1 is MNHEY and CDR2 is SVGAGI. Trimming took 2 bases from V and 3 from J, leaving 17 bases between them. The CDR3 protein is CASSYGGRRPLYEQYF. CDR3 bases: TGTGCCAGCAGTTACGGGGGCAGGCGCCCCCTCTACGAGCAGTACTTC.